One sample yielded the 26 T cell receptor beta chains listed below, sequenced in a study of blood T cell repertoires in COVID-19. Clones were read by immunoSEQ multiplex PCR, and TCRdb kept only the in-frame ones, dropping some. The data show more than 200,000 clones, around four fifths seen once. Sequenced sample: peripheral blood. The source is a man between 35 and 55 years old with active or convalescent COVID-19.

V usage is TRBV3-1 (or the pseudogene TRBV3-2) and J usage is TRBJ1-4; possible D gene TRBD1, 5 bases. The germline gives CDR1 LGHDT, CDR2 YNNKEL (reference sequence). With 1 base removed from V and 8 bases from J, the gap between germline ends came to 11 bases. This CDR3 has 14 residues. This CDR3 reads CASSQVQGYEKLFF. The CDR3 coding sequence is TGTGCCAGCAGCCAAGTTCAGGGATACGAAAAACTGTTTTTT.

The rearrangement joins TRBV7-9 to TRBJ2-2; D is unclear. Between the trimmed V and J ends, which lost 5 bases and 6 bases, there was a span of 10 bases. Germline lookup yields CDR1 SEHNR and CDR2 FQNEAQ (reference sequence). CDR3 size: 13 residues. CDR3 in amino acids: CASSISTAGELFF. In nucleotides, the CDR3 is TGTGCCAGCAGCATCAGTACAGCCGGGGAGCTGTTTTTT.

The chain is built from TRBV4-1 and TRBJ1-1; perhaps TRBD1 as D (5 bases). The germline gives CDR1 MGHRA, CDR2 YSYEKL. V lost 6 bases and J 1 base, leaving 12 bases between the germline ends. This CDR3 has 14 amino acids. CDR3 nucleotides: TGCGCCAGCAGGACCAGGGTTGGGAACACTGAAGCTTTCTTT. As protein: CASRTRVGNTEAFF.

The chain recombines TRBV7-9 with TRBJ1-4; 9 nucleotides match TRBD1. Germline assignment: CDR1 SEHNR and CDR2 FQNEAQ (reference sequence). The CDR3 consists of 16 residues. J was trimmed by 5 bases and V by 0 bases; bases with no gene match: 4. This chain's CDR3 is CASSLARTGENEKLFF. The CDR3 region has the DNA TGTGCCAGCAGCTTAGCGCGGACAGGGGAGAATGAAAAACTGTTTTTT.

The chain links TRBV6-5 to TRBJ1-1; D is uncertain. This CDR3 spans 15 amino acids. Trimming removed 0 bases at V and 0 bases at J, with 8 bases between. Germline V gene lookup returns CDR1 MNHEY and CDR2 SVGAGI. CDR3 nucleotides: TGTGCCAGCAGTTACTCGATTACGGTGAACACTGAAGCTTTCTTT. Amino acid sequence: CASSYSITVNTEAFF.

The chain couples TRBV19 to TRBJ2-5; 7 nucleotides line up with TRBD2. J gave up 1 base and V 0 bases, and 5 bases lay outside the gene matches. CDR1 is LNHDA and CDR2 is SQIVND in the germline V gene (reference sequence). The length of the CDR3 is 16 residues. The CDR3 region has the DNA TGTGCCAGTAGTATAGATCCAGGCGGGGGCCAAGAGACCCAGTACTTC. Translating gives CASSIDPGGGQETQYF.

Written as DNA, the CDR3 is TGTGCCAGTACCAACTCCCGGGACAGGGCATCGAATGAGCAGTTCTTC. This codes for CASTNSRDRASNEQFF. J is TRBJ2-1 and V is TRBV19, with 9 bases that match TRBD1. From germline, CDR1 is LNHDA and CDR2 SQIVND (reference sequence). The CDR3 sequence is 16 residues long. V was pared by 7 bases and J by 7 bases, with 14 bases of the junction left unmatched.

Note on this clone: This CDR3 is also generated by other DNA sequences in the sample. The rearrangement joins TRBV3-1 (or the pseudogene TRBV3-2) to TRBJ1-2, with D perhaps TRBD1 (6 bases). V lost 1 base, J lost 1 base, and 7 bases lay in between. This CDR3 is built from 14 residues. Germline V gives CDR1 LGHDT, CDR2 YNNKEL (reference sequence). CDR3: CASSQGTVNYGYTF. The CDR3 DNA reads TGTGCCAGCAGCCAAGGGACAGTTAACTATGGCTACACCTTC.

The V and J genes are TRBV2 and TRBJ2-5; 15 positions agree with TRBD2. In germline, CDR1 is SNHLY, CDR2 FYNNEI. V dropped 5 bases and J dropped 5; count of bases not matched to a gene: 9. This CDR3 comprises 17 residues. In nucleotides, the CDR3 is TGTGCCAGCAGTCACACCGGGACTAGCGGGAGGAAGGAGACCCAGTACTTC. This translates into CASSHTGTSGRKETQYF. Based on the CDR3 plus reference TRBV2 and TRBJ2-5, the full variable domain is EPEVTQTPSHQVTQMGQEVILRCVPISNHLYFYWYRQILGQKVEFLVSFYNNEISEKSEIFDDQFSVERPDGSNFTLKIRSTKLEDSAMYFCASSHTGTSGRKETQYFGPGTRLLVL.

This clone has a single count. The chain couples TRBV5-8 to TRBJ2-7; possibly TRBD2 for D (6 bases). The length of the CDR3 is 14 residues. Trimming shortened V by 4 bases and J by 9 bases, and 20 bases separated the two germline ends. The germline CDR1 and CDR2 sequences are SGHTS and YDEGEE. The chain's CDR3 is CASSPVPGTGGQYF. The CDR3 coding sequence is TGTGCCAGCAGCCCCGTGCCGGGGACTGGAGGGCAGTACTTC. The whole variable domain, remainder taken from reference TRBV5-8 and TRBJ2-7, is EAGVTQSPTHLIKTRGQQATLRCSPISGHTSVYWYQQALGLGLQFLLWYDEGEERNRGNFPPRFSGRQFPNYSSELNVNALELEDSALYLCASSPVPGTGGQYFGPGTRLTVT.

This sequence joins TRBV12-3 or TRBV12-4 and TRBJ1-5, with D possibly being TRBD1 (5 bases). CDR3 length: 13 amino acids. V gave up 3 bases and J gave up 10 bases, with 13 bases separating them. The chain's CDR3 is CASSFRWGQPQHF. CDR3 DNA sequence: TGTGCCAGCAGTTTTAGGTGGGGCCAACCCCAGCATTTT.

The J gene is TRBJ1-2, the V gene TRBV7-9; tentatively, D is TRBD1 (5 bases). This CDR3 contains 14 residues. The ends were cut back, 5 bases at V and 4 bases at J, with 14 bases in the middle. The V gene's germline CDR1 is SEHNR and CDR2 FQNEAQ (reference sequence). CDR3 protein: CASSPGGGGYGYTF. The CDR3 nucleotides are TGTGCCAGCAGCCCCGGGGGGGGTGGCTATGGCTACACCTTC.

This chain uses TRBV5-1 with TRBJ1-2; D might be TRBD1 (5 bases). The V end lost 0 bases, the J end lost 8 bases, and 11 bases lay between the germline ends. Germline V lookup: CDR1 SGHRS, CDR2 YFSETQ. The CDR3 totals 13 residues. In DNA, the CDR3 is TGCGCCAGCAGCTTGGCCAGGGAGGGCGGCTACACCTTC. Encoded protein: CASSLAREGGYTF.

The V call is TRBV4-1, the J call TRBJ2-1; 12 bases line up with TRBD1. Unmatched junction bases numbered 6, after V lost 3 bases and J lost 6 bases. The CDR3 extends over 16 amino acids. Germline V lookup: CDR1 MGHRA, CDR2 YSYEKL. The CDR3 region is CASSQGDRGLSNEQFF. CDR3 nucleotides: TGCGCCAGCAGCCAGGGGGACAGGGGGCTGTCCAATGAGCAGTTCTTC.

The rearrangement links TRBV27 to TRBJ1-6, with D tentatively TRBD1 (6 bases). The germline gives CDR1 MNHEY, CDR2 SMNVEV (reference sequence). V dropped 4 bases and J dropped 10 bases, with 17 bases sitting between them. This CDR3 spans 15 amino acids. CDR3 in DNA: TGTGCCAGCAGTTCCATAACAGGGCTGGACTCACCCCTCCACTTT. It yields the protein CASSSITGLDSPLHF.

Worth noting for this clone: The identical CDR3 is also encoded by other nucleotide sequences in the sample. The V gene is TRBV27, the J gene TRBJ1-1; unclear D gene. The V end lost 4 bases, the J end lost 1 base, and 10 bases lay between the germline ends. Germline V gene sequence: CDR1 MNHEY, CDR2 SMNVEV (reference sequence). The CDR3 consists of 14 residues. CDR3 sequence reads: CASSYRGPNTEAFF. DNA of the CDR3: TGTGCCAGCAGTTATCGGGGTCCGAACACTGAAGCTTTCTTT.

The J gene is TRBJ1-5, the V gene TRBV15; D unresolved. Germline CDR1 reads LNHNV; CDR2 reads YYDKDF (reference sequence). This CDR3 has 17 residues. V lost 0 bases and J 5 bases, leaving 17 bases between the germline ends. CDR3 in amino acids: CATSRDQRSLSHQPQHF. Written as DNA, the CDR3 is TGTGCCACCAGCAGAGATCAACGGAGTTTGAGCCATCAGCCCCAGCATTTT.

The V call is TRBV14, the J call TRBJ1-2; 11 bases fit TRBD1. The germline V gene encodes CDR1 SGHDN and CDR2 FVKESK. CDR3 length equals 13 residues. J lost 7 bases, V lost 6 bases, and 4 bases had no gene match. CDR3 residues: CASRGQGGLGYTF. CDR3 bases: TGTGCCAGCAGGGGACAGGGGGGACTTGGCTACACCTTC. The variable domain in full, with the rest retrieved from reference TRBV14 and TRBJ1-2, is EAGVTQFPSHSVIEKGQTVTLRCDPISGHDNLYWYRRVMGKEIKFLLHFVKESKQDESGMPNNRFLAERTGGTYSTLKVQPAELEDSGVYFCASRGQGGLGYTFGSGTRLTVV.

The genes are TRBV7-2 and TRBJ1-1; D gene unclear. The CDR3 has 13 residues. The V gene's germline CDR1 is SGHTA and CDR2 FQGNSA. The V and J ends lost 5 bases and 0 bases respectively, with 7 bases between them. This CDR3 reads CASSTQMNTEAFF. The CDR3 DNA reads as TGTGCCAGCAGCACCCAGATGAACACTGAAGCTTTCTTT. The whole variable domain, filled in from reference TRBV7-2 and TRBJ1-1, reads GAGVSQSPSNKVTEKGKDVELRCDPISGHTALYWYRQSLGQGLEFLIYFQGNSAPDKSGLPSDRFSAERTGGSVSTLTIQRTQQEDSAVYLCASSTQMNTEAFFGQGTRLTVV.

This clone has more than one count but fewer than ten. J is TRBJ2-5 and V is TRBV3-1 (or the pseudogene TRBV3-2); TRBD1 aligns across 7 bases. Germline V gene lookup returns CDR1 LGHDT and CDR2 YNNKEL (reference sequence). The CDR3 extends over 16 amino acids. After removal of 3 bases from V and 4 bases from J, the junction contained 11 bases not matched to a gene. For the CDR3, the DNA is TGTGCCAGCAGCCACGGAAGGACAGGAGTCCGAGAGACCCAGTACTTC. It yields the protein CASSHGRTGVRETQYF.

This clone has only one observation. The V call is TRBV5-1, the J call TRBJ2-3, with 7 bases aligning to TRBD1. The CDR3 spans 15 residues. V lost 4 bases, J lost 4 bases, and 9 bases stayed unmatched. Germline values: CDR1 SGHRS, CDR2 YFSETQ. DNA of the CDR3: TGCGCCAGCAGCCCCCAGGGACAGCTCGCAGATACGCAGTATTTT. This gives the protein CASSPQGQLADTQYF. The variable domain in full, completed from reference TRBV5-1 and TRBJ2-3, reads KAGVTQTPRYLIKTRGQQVTLSCSPISGHRSVSWYQQTPGQGLQFLFEYFSETQRNKGNFPGRFSGRQFSNSRSEMNVSTLELGDSALYLCASSPQGQLADTQYFGPGTRLTVL.

A few counts support this clone. The genes are TRBV30 and TRBJ2-5; 9 bases align to TRBD1. The CDR3 is 15 amino acids. Germline CDR1 is GTSNPN and CDR2 is SVGIG (reference sequence). The junction had 8 bases not matched to a gene; V was cut back by 1 base and J by 5 bases. In nucleotides, the CDR3 is TGTGCCTGGAGTGGCATAACAGGGGGCAGGGAGACCCAGTACTTC. Translation: CAWSGITGGRETQYF.

There are a few counts of this clone. The J gene is TRBJ1-3, the V gene TRBV19; a weak D match, TRBD1 (5 bases). With 7 bases removed from V and 2 bases from J, the gap between germline ends came to 21 bases. This CDR3 comprises 17 residues. Per the germline V gene, CDR1 is LNHDA and CDR2 is SQIVND (reference sequence). Here the CDR3 DNA reads TGTGCCAGTACCCTCGCCGCCGCAGGGAGGGCTGGAAACACCATATATTTT. Encoded protein: CASTLAAAGRAGNTIYF.

The chain employs TRBV5-4 and TRBJ2-7; the D gene is possibly TRBD1 (6 bases). V lost 1 base to trimming and J lost 6 bases, with 14 bases between them. CDR1 and CDR2 (germline): SGHNT, YYREEE (reference sequence). The CDR3 is 14 residues long. In DNA, the CDR3 is TGTGCCAGCAGCTTGACAGGGTGGGCGAGCGAGCAGTACTTC. This gives the protein CASSLTGWASEQYF.

The chain employs TRBV6-5 and TRBJ2-7, with a possible D match to TRBD2 (5 bases). CDR3 length equals 13 residues. The V end lost 7 bases, the J end lost 1 base, and 11 bases lay between the germline ends. Per the germline V gene, CDR1 is MNHEY and CDR2 is SVGAGI. CDR3 protein: CASILAYSYEQYF. CDR3 sequence (DNA): TGTGCCAGCATCTTAGCGTATTCCTACGAGCAGTACTTC.

This sequence joins TRBV2 and TRBJ1-1, with 9 nucleotides matching TRBD1. In germline, CDR1 is SNHLY, CDR2 FYNNEI. The CDR3 spans 14 residues. The V and J ends lost 5 bases and 4 bases, in that order; junction bases with no gene match: 5. The CDR3 nucleotides are TGTGCCAGCAGTTCGTCGACAGGGGGCACTGAAGCTTTCTTT. This codes for CASSSSTGGTEAFF.